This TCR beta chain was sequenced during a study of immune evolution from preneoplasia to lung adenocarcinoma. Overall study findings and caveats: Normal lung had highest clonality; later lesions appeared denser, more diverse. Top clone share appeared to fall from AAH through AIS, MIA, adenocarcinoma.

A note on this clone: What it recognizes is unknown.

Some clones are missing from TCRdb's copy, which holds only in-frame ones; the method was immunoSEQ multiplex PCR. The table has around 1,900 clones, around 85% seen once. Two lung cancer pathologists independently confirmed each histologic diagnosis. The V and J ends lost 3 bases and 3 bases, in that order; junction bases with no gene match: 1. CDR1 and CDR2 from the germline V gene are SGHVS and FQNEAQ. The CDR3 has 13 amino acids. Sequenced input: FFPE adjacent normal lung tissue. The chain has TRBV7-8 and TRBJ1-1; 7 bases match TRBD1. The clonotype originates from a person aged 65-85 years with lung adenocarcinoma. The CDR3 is CASSFDRDTEAFF. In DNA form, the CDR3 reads TGTGCCAGCAGCTTTGACAGGGACACTGAAGCTTTCTTT.